The next 19 T cell receptor beta chains were all read from a single sample in a study of blood T cells in healthy people across ages. A second about 6 to 11 cycle PCR used barcoded and J-beta primers. TCRdb reprocessed the 5' RACE reads via MiXCR and lists one record per CDR3 protein. The table shows 750,000 or so distinct CDR3 sequences, with about 25% occurring only once. The same sample was also used in a study of T cells of mothers and their children.

Sequencing was carried out using blood. All receptors derive from a boy younger than 18 in good health.

This sequence joins TRBV2 and TRBJ2-7; the match to TRBD1 covers 7 bases. The CDR3 spans 14 residues. Per the germline V gene, CDR1 is SNHLY and CDR2 is FYNNEI. Germline trimming cut 4 bases from V and 3 bases from J; bases unmatched to any gene: 6. CDR3 sequence: CASSGQGTYYEQYF. The CDR3 DNA reads TGTGCCAGCAGTGGACAGGGTACGTACTACGAGCAGTACTTC.

V usage is TRBV7-8 and J usage is TRBJ2-5, with 8 bases lining up with TRBD2. Germline CDR1 SGHVS, CDR2 FQNEAQ. This CDR3 comprises 15 residues. Trimming removed 0 bases from V and 5 bases from J; junction bases left unmatched: 5. CDR3 residues: CASSLASGVMETQYF. Written as DNA, the CDR3 is TGTGCCAGCAGCTTAGCTAGCGGGGTAATGGAGACCCAGTACTTC.

The V gene is TRBV3-1, the J gene TRBJ2-4; perhaps D is TRBD1 or TRBD2 (5 bases each). The CDR3 sequence is 14 residues long. With 6 bases removed from V and 3 bases from J, the gap between germline ends came to 12 bases. Germline CDR1 is LGHDT and CDR2 is YNNKEL (reference sequence). The CDR3 loop reads CASSRGVSKNIQYF. The CDR3 DNA follows: TGTGCCAGCAGTAGAGGGGTTAGCAAAAACATTCAGTACTTC.

This clonotype was seen only a few times. This chain connects TRBV7-9 to TRBJ2-3, with a weak D call TRBD2 (7 bases). Germline CDR1 is SEHNR and CDR2 is FQNEAQ (reference sequence). Trimming stripped 4 bases from V and 5 bases from J, with 22 bases between. The CDR3 runs 17 residues. The CDR3 nucleotides are TGTGCCAGCAGCTCCCTCCGGGGGGCCTTAGGTGGAGATACGCAGTATTTT. It is translated as CASSSLRGALGGDTQYF.

This clonotype was observed a handful of times. The chain is built from TRBV14 and TRBJ2-3, with 9 bases that match TRBD2. The CDR3 runs to 19 residues. The V gene end was trimmed by 8 bases and the J gene end by 0 bases; junction bases not matched to a gene: 18. CDR1 and CDR2 from the germline V gene are SGHDN and FVKESK. This CDR3 reads CASGGAEPLAGLSTDTQYF. The CDR3 nucleotides are TGTGCCAGCGGGGGAGCGGAACCTCTAGCGGGACTAAGCACAGATACGCAGTATTTT.

The rearrangement links TRBV28 to TRBJ2-3; D gene uncertain. The CDR3 runs to 18 residues. Between the trimmed V and J ends, which lost 8 bases and 2 bases, there was a span of 26 bases. The germline V gene has CDR1 MDHEN and CDR2 SYDVKM. Here the CDR3 reads CASDSRELTRLITDTQYF. The CDR3, as DNA: TGTGCCAGCGATTCTAGGGAATTAACAAGATTAATCACAGATACGCAGTATTTT.

The rearrangement links TRBV4-1 to TRBJ2-7, with 7 bases aligning to TRBD1. This CDR3 is built from 15 residues. Trimming took 3 bases from V and 1 from J; bases not matched to a gene: 6. CDR1 and CDR2 (germline): MGHRA, YSYEKL. The CDR3 DNA follows: TGCGCCAGCAGCCAGTACCGGGACAGTTCCTACGAGCAGTACTTC. It encodes CASSQYRDSSYEQYF.

This clonotype was seen only a few times. V is TRBV18 and J is TRBJ2-5; 9 bases line up with TRBD2. The CDR3 has 14 amino acids. Germline lookup yields CDR1 KGHSH and CDR2 LQKENI. V lost 7 bases, J lost 6 bases, and 9 bases stayed unmatched. CDR3 bases: TGTGCCAGCTGCGGCCAGCGGGGGGCCAAGACCCAGTACTTC. This sequence encodes CASCGQRGAKTQYF. The variable domain in full, completed from reference TRBV18 and TRBJ2-5, reads NAGVMQNPRHLVRRRGQEARLRCSPMKGHSHVYWYRQLPEEGLKFMVYLQKENIIDESGMPKERFSAEFPKEGPSILRIQQVVRGDSAAYFCASCGQRGAKTQYFGPGTRLLVL.

This clonotype was detected only a few times. The chain's CDR3 is CAISDPPDTDTQYF. The CDR3 coding sequence is TGTGCCATCAGTGACCCTCCGGACACAGATACGCAGTATTTT. The chain recombines TRBV10-3 with TRBJ2-3, with D uncertain. The CDR3 spans 14 residues. V was clipped by 3 bases and J by 2 bases, with 9 bases between them. The germline V gene encodes CDR1 ENHRY and CDR2 SYGVKD.

For the CDR3, the DNA is TGTGCCAGCAGTACAGCTGGGGGCTACACCTTC. Protein sequence: CASSTAGGYTF. J is TRBJ1-2 and V is TRBV12-3 or TRBV12-4; D ambiguous. CDR3 length: 11 residues. Trimming stripped 5 bases from V and 8 bases from J, with 9 bases between.

The chain has TRBV5-1 and TRBJ1-2; 12 nucleotides line up with TRBD1. V was pared by 4 bases and J by 8 bases, with 12 bases of the junction left unmatched. Germline-derived CDR1 and CDR2 are SGHRS and YFSETQ. The CDR3 extends over 16 amino acids. CDR3 nucleotide sequence: TGCGCCAGCAGCCTTGACCGGGACAGGGGGCTCGGAGGCTACACCTTC. Translating it yields CASSLDRDRGLGGYTF.

V is TRBV6-1 and J is TRBJ2-7; no clear D gene. V was clipped by 8 bases and J by 1 base, with 6 bases between them. This CDR3 has 11 amino acids. Germline V gives CDR1 MNHNS, CDR2 SASEGT. Here the CDR3 reads CASAMSYEQYF. The CDR3 nucleotides read TGTGCCAGCGCGATGTCCTACGAGCAGTACTTC.

This clonotype was recorded a few times. The V call is TRBV29-1, the J call TRBJ2-5; 8 nucleotides align to TRBD2. The CDR3 spans 15 residues. The V segment lost 0 bases and the J segment 4 bases; nucleotides outside the gene matches: 7. Germline assignment: CDR1 SQVTM and CDR2 ANQGSEA. The CDR3 loop is CSVEDSGRWGETQYF. CDR3 in DNA: TGCAGCGTTGAAGACAGCGGGAGATGGGGAGAGACCCAGTACTTC.

This clonotype was seen many times. DNA of the CDR3: TGCGCCAGCAGCTCGACTAGTTCCTACGAGCAGTACTTC. The encoded protein is CASSSTSSYEQYF. This chain connects TRBV5-1 to TRBJ2-5, with D tentatively TRBD2 (6 bases). The assigned J gene may be wrong: the sequence end matches TRBJ2-7 better. CDR1 and CDR2 from the germline V gene are SGHRS and YFSETQ. The length of the CDR3 is 13 residues.

The chain has TRBV12-3 or TRBV12-4 and TRBJ2-3, with D unclear. The CDR3 is 16 amino acids. V was trimmed by 1 base and J by 1 base, leaving 12 bases between them. The CDR3 sequence: CASSLVFDPGTDTQYF. The CDR3 coding sequence is TGTGCCAGCAGTTTAGTGTTCGACCCTGGCACAGATACGCAGTATTTT.

The chain uses TRBV7-3 and TRBJ1-1; the match to TRBD1 covers 8 bases. The germline gives CDR1 SGHTA, CDR2 FQGTGA. J lost 5 bases, V lost 5 bases, and 4 bases had no gene match. The CDR3 totals 13 residues. CDR3 in amino acids: CASSPRQGTEAFF. The CDR3 coding sequence is TGTGCCAGCAGCCCACGACAGGGGACTGAAGCTTTCTTT.

This chain uses TRBV20-1 with TRBJ2-3; TRBD2 matches 7 bases. Trimming took 6 bases from V and 3 from J; bases not matched to a gene: 21. The CDR3 is 18 amino acids. Germline CDR1 is DFQATT and CDR2 is SNEGSKA (reference sequence). The chain's CDR3 is CSANPLILAEGGTDTQYF. The CDR3, as DNA: TGCAGTGCCAACCCATTGATATTAGCGGAGGGAGGGACAGATACGCAGTATTTT.

The chain is built from TRBV2 and TRBJ2-1; TRBD2 matches 7 bases. Germline assignment: CDR1 SNHLY and CDR2 FYNNEI. CDR3 length equals 14 residues. Trimming cost V 8 bases and J 9 bases; bases outside gene matches: 13. CDR3 DNA: TGTGCCAGCGGGGAGGGCAATGACGACGGTGAGCAGTTCTTC. Translated: CASGEGNDDGEQFF.

The chain is built from TRBV4-2 and TRBJ2-3; TRBD2 aligns across 10 bases. Germline trimming cut 0 bases from V and 4 bases from J; bases unmatched to any gene: 4. CDR3 length: 16 residues. Germline CDR1 reads LGHNA; CDR2 reads YNFKEQ. The CDR3 DNA is TGTGCCAGCAGCCAAGACACTAGCGGGGAACCAGATACGCAGTATTTT. It translates to CASSQDTSGEPDTQYF.